This T cell receptor (beta chain) was observed in a study of cytomegalovirus exposure and HLA in healthy donors (TCRdb year 2017). Turning to the overall study: The 500 to 800 repertoires of the first cohort and the 95 to 150 validation repertoires were produced on the same platform, according to a later analysis. Besides the first cohort of 666 subjects, a separate validation cohort made up of roughly 120 different subjects was used. To predict cytomegalovirus infection status, the study brought together high-throughput TCR immunosequencing, statistical association of individual TCRs with disease status, and machine learning. The study aimed to test whether signatures of past pathogen exposure could be identified by cataloging public T cell receptors. General study outcomes and caveats: All 110 or so repertoires were used to score co-occurrence in the validation cohort in a later analysis, because that analysis had no HLA typing for the cohort. Subsequent analysis determined that TCRs grouped into clusters in the first cohort also showed a tendency toward co-occurrence across the 120 or so validation repertoires, and 90% to 95% of cluster scores exceeded 0. A total of some 180 TCR beta chains were listed by the study as associated with cytomegalovirus. A few of the identified cytomegalovirus-associated TCR beta chains were confirmed in vitro to be specific for cytomegalovirus antigens. The authors suggested that the approach could potentially be extended to other disease states and immunological phenotypes. The classifier was reported to diagnose cytomegalovirus status with high specificity and sensitivity in both the original cohort and the validation cohort. Most TCR sequences were seen in very few donors, while some public TCRs were found in many individuals.

The V end loses 2 bases and the J end loses 5 bases, and a stretch of 24 bases separates them. The CDR3 has 17 amino acids, counting the end cysteine and phenylalanine. Left in the record is the CDR3 DNA by itself, 51 bases read in frame from the first base. Taken from the germline V gene (reference sequence), the CDR1 and CDR2 loops are GTSNPN and SVGIG. Donors formed part of the validation cohort, which comprised 120 subjects and was distinct from the first cohort of 690 or so subjects. The library was built by means of the immunoSEQ multiplex PCR assay. The published analysis was carried out like this. A statistical classification framework was developed to diagnose cytomegalovirus status using the catalog of TCR beta chain sequences. The table was pulled from immuneACCESS by TCRdb, which kept in-frame rearrangements only. Such tables lose some clones; where checked, under half of the loss comes from unresolved V genes, and the rest has no known cause. V, J and clone size derive from that table, while D and trimming were established from the DNA sequence. This sample lists 330,000 or so clones; around 86% were detected once. The top ten constitute 0.75% to 0.85% of the sample.

To note about this clone: The specificity of this receptor is unknown. Base-call qualities are not available, and no considerably larger clone is one nucleotide away.

The TCR was taken from a young woman in good health and CMV-seronegative. Source material: PBMCs. The chain joins TRBV30 to TRBJ2-5; the D gene is perhaps TRBD2, from 6 matching bases. The nucleotides read TGTGCCTGGAGTTCTCGCCGGGACGGGGGACCAGCGGAGACCCAGTACTTC. Protein translation: CAWSSRRDGGPAETQYF.